These T cell receptor beta chains were read from a single sample in a study of PD-L1 blockade in urothelial cancer. Sequenced by immunoSEQ multiplex PCR; TCRdb stores in-frame clones only, minus some. The repertoire has about 120,000 clones, approximately 90% of them found once; the top ten carry 1.7%. The source material was PBMCs, sampled around atezolizumab (anti-PD-L1) treatment. These receptors were obtained from a man aged 60 to 75 with urothelial cancer. Each CDR3 is given with its conserved first and last residue. Each record gives: V gene, J gene, clone size, D gene, CDR3 DNA, CDR3 protein. D genes are given only for firm matches. The size of a clone is reported for some rows only, either as once, few or many, or as a class for expanded clones.

v_gene: TRBV6-1
j_gene: TRBJ2-7
abundance: -
d_gene: -
CDR3nt: TGTGCCAGCAGTGTGGCAAGCGGCGAGCAGTACTTC
CDR3aa: CASSVASGEQYF

v_gene: TRBV19
j_gene: TRBJ2-4
abundance: -
d_gene: TRBD1
CDR3nt: TGTGCCAGTAATCCTGGACAGGGTGTTGGGATTCAGTACTTC
CDR3aa: CASNPGQGVGIQYF

v_gene: TRBV28
j_gene: TRBJ1-1
abundance: -
d_gene: -
CDR3nt: TGTGCCAGCAGGCGACGGGGGAACACTGAAGCTTTCTTT
CDR3aa: CASRRRGNTEAFF

v_gene: TRBV28
j_gene: TRBJ2-3
abundance: -
d_gene: -
CDR3nt: TGTGCCAGCACCCGACAAGAAAGTAGCACAGATACGCAGTATTTT
CDR3aa: CASTRQESSTDTQYF

v_gene: TRBV29-1
j_gene: TRBJ1-2
abundance: -
d_gene: -
CDR3nt: TGCAGCGTGACGAGGGGGAACTATGGCTACACCTTC
CDR3aa: CSVTRGNYGYTF

v_gene: TRBV4-3
j_gene: TRBJ2-7
abundance: medium-sized
d_gene: TRBD2
CDR3nt: TGCGCCAGCAGCCCCTATCTGGACGGGACTAGCGGGGGCTCCTACGAGCAGTACTTC
CDR3aa: CASSPYLDGTSGGSYEQYF

v_gene: TRBV13
j_gene: TRBJ2-7
abundance: -
d_gene: -
CDR3nt: TGTGCCAGCAGCTCCCTGCGACAGAGCTCCTACGAGCAGTACTTC
CDR3aa: CASSSLRQSSYEQYF

v_gene: TRBV18
j_gene: TRBJ2-7
abundance: -
d_gene: -
CDR3nt: TGTGCCAGCTCATCCTCCTCCTACGAGCAGTACTTC
CDR3aa: CASSSSSYEQYF

v_gene: TRBV27
j_gene: TRBJ2-7
abundance: -
d_gene: TRBD2
CDR3nt: TGTGCCAGCCAGCAGTCCGGGACTAGCGCCTACGAGCAGTACTTC
CDR3aa: CASQQSGTSAYEQYF

v_gene: TRBV28
j_gene: TRBJ1-6
abundance: medium-sized
d_gene: TRBD1
CDR3nt: TGTGCCAGCAGTTTGGGACAGGGTGGTAATTCACCCCTCCACTTT
CDR3aa: CASSLGQGGNSPLHF

v_gene: TRBV7-3
j_gene: TRBJ2-2
abundance: -
d_gene: TRBD1
CDR3nt: TGTGCCAGCAGCTTAGGGACAGCGAACACCGGGGAGCTGTTTTTT
CDR3aa: CASSLGTANTGELFF

v_gene: TRBV5-3
j_gene: TRBJ2-5
abundance: -
d_gene: TRBD2
CDR3nt: TGTGCCAGAAGCCCTGATTTGCGTGGGCTAGCGGGGGGGGCGCAAGAGACCCAGTACTTC
CDR3aa: CARSPDLRGLAGGAQETQYF

v_gene: TRBV18
j_gene: TRBJ1-4
abundance: -
d_gene: -
CDR3nt: TGTGCCAGCTCACCACAACCAGGGGTAAATGAAAAACTGTTTTTT
CDR3aa: CASSPQPGVNEKLFF

v_gene: TRBV5-4
j_gene: TRBJ1-2
abundance: few
d_gene: TRBD1
CDR3nt: TGTGCCAGCAGCAGTTATACAGGGGGGGAGGGCTACACCTTC
CDR3aa: CASSSYTGGEGYTF

v_gene: TRBV6-5
j_gene: TRBJ1-2
abundance: -
d_gene: -
CDR3nt: TGTGCCAGCAGCGAAACACAGGGTTGGGGTGGCTACACCTTC
CDR3aa: CASSETQGWGGYTF

v_gene: TRBV7-2
j_gene: TRBJ1-2
abundance: -
d_gene: -
CDR3nt: TGTGCCAGCAGCTTCTCCCCAGGGGTGGGGTATGGCTACACCTTC
CDR3aa: CASSFSPGVGYGYTF

v_gene: TRBV6-5
j_gene: TRBJ1-5
abundance: -
d_gene: -
CDR3nt: TGTGCCAGCAGCGACATGGGGGGAATTAATCAGCCCCAGCATTTT
CDR3aa: CASSDMGGINQPQHF

v_gene: TRBV27
j_gene: TRBJ2-3
abundance: -
d_gene: -
CDR3nt: TGTGCCAGCAGTTTTTACATGACAGATACGCAGTATTTT
CDR3aa: CASSFYMTDTQYF

v_gene: TRBV6-1
j_gene: TRBJ1-1
abundance: -
d_gene: -
CDR3nt: TGTGCCGGCTCTACCCGCGGGGGTGGCACTGAAGCTTTCTTT
CDR3aa: CAGSTRGGGTEAFF

v_gene: TRBV19
j_gene: TRBJ1-5
abundance: few
d_gene: -
CDR3nt: TGTGCCAGCCGACGGGATAGCAATCAGCCCCAGCATTTT
CDR3aa: CASRRDSNQPQHF

v_gene: TRBV7-9
j_gene: TRBJ2-5
abundance: -
d_gene: TRBD2
CDR3nt: TGTGCCAGCAGCTCAGCGGGGCTGTACCAAGAGACCCAGTACTTC
CDR3aa: CASSSAGLYQETQYF

v_gene: TRBV25-1
j_gene: TRBJ2-7
abundance: once
d_gene: -
CDR3nt: TGTGCCAGCAGTGATTTTCGGGTAACCTCCGAGCAGTACTTC
CDR3aa: CASSDFRVTSEQYF